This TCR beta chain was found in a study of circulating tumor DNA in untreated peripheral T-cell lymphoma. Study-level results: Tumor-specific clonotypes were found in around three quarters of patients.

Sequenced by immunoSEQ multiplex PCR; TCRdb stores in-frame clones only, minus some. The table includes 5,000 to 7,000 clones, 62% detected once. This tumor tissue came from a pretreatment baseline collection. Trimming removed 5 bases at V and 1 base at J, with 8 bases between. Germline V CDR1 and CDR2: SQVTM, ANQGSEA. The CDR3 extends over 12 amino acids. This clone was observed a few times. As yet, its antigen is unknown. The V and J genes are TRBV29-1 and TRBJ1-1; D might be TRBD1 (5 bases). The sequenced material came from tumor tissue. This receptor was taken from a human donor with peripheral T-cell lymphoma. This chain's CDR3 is CSVSQANTEAFF. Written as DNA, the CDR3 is TGCAGCGTTTCACAGGCGAACACTGAAGCTTTCTTT.